Reported below is one T cell receptor beta chain. The study ran its PCR with 60 Vbeta and 13 Jbeta primers. Measured with immunoSEQ multiplex PCR; TCRdb has only the in-frame clones, and not every one. The sample has fewer than 120,000 clones, over 60% seen once. Trimming removed 2 bases from V and 0 bases from J, with 8 bases in between. The CDR3 is made up of 15 amino acids. Germline CDR1 is KGHSH and CDR2 is LQKENI. This sample stems from a study of cytomegalovirus exposure and HLA in healthy donors. This TCR derives from a woman in her sixties in good health and CMV-seropositive. The gene calls are TRBV18 and TRBJ1-5; no reliable D call. Material for sequencing was PBMCs. The CDR3 DNA reads as TGTGCCAGCTCACCAACGTCAGTTAGCAATCAGCCCCAGCATTTT. As protein: CASSPTSVSNQPQHF.